This T cell receptor (beta chain) was obtained from a study of blood T cell repertoires in COVID-19. Turning to the study itself: COVID-19 samples, acute and convalescent, were from the United States, Italy and Spain. Nucleic acid was either cDNA or gDNA, and it came from T cells, B-cell-depleted T cells, or PBMCs.

This CDR3 comprises 16 residues. V lost 5 bases, J lost 8 bases, and 24 bases lay in between. Germline-derived CDR1 and CDR2 are SGHVS and FQNEAQ. In the authors' methods: Researchers report that nucleated cell counts were estimated from reference gene primer amplification. Using immunoSEQ multiplex PCR, the repertoire was profiled, and TCRdb retains in-frame clones only, with some absent. That table furnishes V, J and clone size, whereas the DNA furnished D and trimming. The repertoire holds 140,000 or so clones, with 70% to 90% as singletons. The chain has TRBV7-8 and TRBJ1-1; weak D call: TRBD1 (6 bases). The receptor was isolated from a human donor with acute or convalescent COVID-19. The donor label of this sample is uncertain. The specimen sequenced was peripheral blood. The CDR3 DNA is TGTGCCAGCAGCCAACGCACGCCACAGGGAATCATAGAAGCTTTCTTT. It encodes CASSQRTPQGIIEAFF.